The rows below give T cell receptor beta chains drawn from one sample of a study of OX40 agonist ivuxolimab in advanced cancers. Measured with immunoSEQ multiplex PCR; TCRdb has only the in-frame clones, and not every one. The table includes 70,000 to 95,000 clones, 65% to 90% detected once. Sequenced material: CD4+ or CD8+ T cells sorted from blood, taken in a trial of the OX40 agonist ivuxolimab. These receptors were collected from an adult with an advanced solid tumor such as melanoma, head and neck, liver or kidney cancer. CDR3s include the opening cysteine and the closing phenylalanine or tryptophan. The D gene is left open where the match is weak. Only part of the rows carry a size: once, few, many, or a class if the clone is expanded.

TRBJ1-6 TRBV10-2 TRBD1 . TGCGCCAGCAGTGCGACAGGGGGCGGTTCACCCCTCCACTTT CASSATGGGSPLHF
TRBJ2-3 TRBV7-8 . . TGTGCCAGCAGCTTAGTACGGTTGAGCACAGATACGCAGTATTTT CASSLVRLSTDTQYF
TRBJ2-5 TRBV6-6 . once TGTGCCAGCAGTTCGGGGGGCTCGGAGGAGACCCAGTACTTC CASSSGGSEETQYF
TRBJ2-1 TRBV11-3 TRBD2 . TGTGCCAGCAGCCTGAGGACTAGCGGGTTCGATGAGCAGTTCTTC CASSLRTSGFDEQFF
TRBJ2-3 TRBV6-5 . . TGTGCCAGCAGTTACTCCAGGCTGACCCTTCGGCAGGCGCAGTATTTT CASSYSRLTLRQAQYF
TRBJ1-4 TRBV29-1 TRBD1 . TGCAGCGTAGGGACAGGGCTAACTAATGAAAAACTGTTTTTT CSVGTGLTNEKLFF
TRBJ2-2 TRBV28 . . TGTGCCACCCGCCTTCGCAGGGGGGACACCGGGGAGCTGTTTTTT CATRLRRGDTGELFF
TRBJ1-1 TRBV7-9 . . TGTGCCAGCAGCCACCTCAATACGGGCACTGAAGCTTTCTTT CASSHLNTGTEAFF
TRBJ2-5 TRBV7-3 . . TGTGCCAGCAGCTTAAGTGGCAGGTCCCGCCAAGAGACCCAGTACTTC CASSLSGRSRQETQYF
TRBJ2-7 TRBV21-1 . . TGTGCCAGCAGACTAAGCCTACACGTGTTAGACGAGCAGTACTTC CASRLSLHVLDEQYF
TRBJ2-7 TRBV28 TRBD1 few TGTGCCAGCAGGCGGGACAGGGCGACCTACGAGCAGTACTTC CASRRDRATYEQYF
TRBJ1-1 TRBV28 . . TGTGCCAGCAGTTCCCCGGGGGGGGTGAACACTGAAGCTTTCTTT CASSSPGGVNTEAFF
TRBJ2-7 TRBV28 . . TGTGCCAGCAGTTTACAACATGTCTACGAGCAGTACTTC CASSLQHVYEQYF
TRBJ2-7 TRBV6-1 TRBD2 once TGTGCCAGCAAGCTTAGCGGGAAAACCTACGAGCAGTACTTC CASKLSGKTYEQYF